Shown below are 27 T cell receptor beta chains from a single sample sequenced in a study of T cells in Graves' hyperthyroidism and ophthalmopathy. TCR beta CDR3 region amplification was performed from RNA transcripts. HTBI primers were used for first-round RT-PCR of the TCR CDR3. TCRdb recomputed calls from the multiplex PCR reads with MiXCR, one row per CDR3 protein. This sample has roughly 530,000 distinct CDR3 sequences, with roughly 17% found just once. The source material was blood. The receptor source for this set is a young woman with Graves' ophthalmopathy.

This clonotype was counted only a few times. This chain links TRBV7-3 with TRBJ2-2, with D possibly matching TRBD1 (6 bases). Germline-derived CDR1 and CDR2 are SGHTA and FQGTGA. The CDR3 is 17 residues long. V was trimmed by 4 bases and J by 3 bases, leaving 18 bases between them. The CDR3 region is CASSSSPRTDYTGELFF. CDR3 coding DNA: TGTGCCAGCAGCTCTTCCCCCAGGACAGACTACACCGGGGAGCTGTTTTTT.

This clonotype came up many times. The J gene is TRBJ2-7, the V gene TRBV12-3 or TRBV12-4, with 9 nucleotides matching TRBD1. The CDR3 is made up of 13 amino acids. J was trimmed by 7 bases and V by 3 bases; bases with no gene match: 4. The CDR3, as DNA: TGTGCCAGCAGTTTGGACAGGGGTTTGGAGCAGTACTTC. It translates to CASSLDRGLEQYF.

This clonotype has at least ten counts. V and J are TRBV30 and TRBJ2-7; 10 bases fit TRBD1. CDR1 and CDR2 from the germline V gene are GTSNPN and SVGIG (reference sequence). The CDR3 is 13 residues long. The V and J ends lost 0 bases and 6 bases, in that order; junction bases with no gene match: 2. CDR3 sequence (DNA): TGTGCCTGGAGTGTGGGACAGGGGTCCGAGCAGTACTTC. Translating gives CAWSVGQGSEQYF.

This clonotype was observed a few times. CDR3 nucleotide sequence: TGCGCCAGCAGCTTGGGAGGAGGGAAAAACACTGAAGCTTTCTTT. Translating gives CASSLGGGKNTEAFF. The V and J genes are TRBV5-1 and TRBJ1-1; D remains unclear. V shed 0 bases and J shed 2 bases, with 11 bases lying between them. CDR3 length: 15 amino acids. The germline V gene encodes CDR1 SGHRS and CDR2 YFSETQ.

This clonotype occurred many times. The V call is TRBV27, the J call TRBJ2-7, with 10 bases that match TRBD1. The CDR3 is made up of 14 amino acids. Per germline, CDR1 MNHEY and CDR2 SMNVEV (reference sequence). J lost 5 bases, V lost 6 bases, and 7 bases had no gene match. The CDR3 DNA follows: TGTGCCAGCAGCATTTCGGGACAGGGGAACGAGCAGTACTTC. It yields the protein CASSISGQGNEQYF.

The V gene is TRBV6-1, the J gene TRBJ1-6; tentative D call: TRBD1 (5 bases). The V gene lost 10 bases and the J gene lost 7 bases, with 11 bases spanning the gap. Per germline, CDR1 MNHNS and CDR2 SASEGT. The CDR3 totals 12 residues. The CDR3 reads CATGTGNSPLHF. The CDR3 DNA reads TGTGCCACCGGGACGGGAAATTCACCCCTCCACTTT.

The chain joins TRBV20-1 to TRBJ1-5; D is unresolved. CDR3 length: 14 residues. The V end lost 1 base, the J end lost 5 bases, and 12 bases lay between the germline ends. Per germline, CDR1 DFQATT and CDR2 SNEGSKA (reference sequence). CDR3 residues: CSARVTAGHQPQHF. The CDR3 nucleotides are TGCAGTGCTAGAGTGACGGCTGGACATCAGCCCCAGCATTTT.

This clonotype showed up many times. The chain recombines TRBV7-9 with TRBJ1-2; D remains ambiguous. This CDR3 contains 18 residues. The V and J ends lost 5 bases and 1 base respectively, with 23 bases between them. The germline gives CDR1 SEHNR, CDR2 FQNEAQ (reference sequence). CDR3 sequence (DNA): TGTGCCAGCAGCCATTGGCCCAGCCCGTCGGGGATTAACTATGGCTACACCTTC. Amino acid sequence: CASSHWPSPSGINYGYTF.

This clonotype was seen at least ten times. The CDR3 sequence: CASSLEVAGDFLFAKETQYF. The CDR3 DNA follows: TGTGCCAGCAGCTTAGAGGTAGCGGGAGACTTTTTGTTTGCGAAGGAGACCCAGTACTTC. The chain recombines TRBV7-2 with TRBJ2-5; the match to TRBD2 covers 9 bases. This CDR3 spans 20 amino acids. Trimming cost V 1 base and J 5 bases; bases outside gene matches: 20. CDR1 is SGHTA, CDR2 FQGNSA, per germline.

V and J are TRBV28 and TRBJ1-1; 11 nucleotides match TRBD1. V lost 9 bases, J lost 4 bases, and 10 bases stayed unmatched. Germline CDR1 and CDR2: MDHEN and SYDVKM. This CDR3 comprises 15 residues. The CDR3 DNA follows: TGTGCCAGTTTCTGGACAGGGGGCAGCGGCACTGAAGCTTTCTTT. Its protein product is CASFWTGGSGTEAFF.

There are many counts of this clonotype. The rearrangement links TRBV6-1 to TRBJ1-2, with D perhaps TRBD1 (5 bases). Trimming cost V 7 bases and J 1 base, with 13 bases left between them. The CDR3 has 14 residues. CDR1 MNHNS and CDR2 SASEGT come from the germline V gene. In nucleotides, the CDR3 is TGTGCCAGCAAAGCGGGGGTCGATAACTATGGCTACACCTTC. Amino acid sequence: CASKAGVDNYGYTF.

This clonotype was counted only a few times. The gene calls are TRBV28 and TRBJ1-1, with TRBD1 matching 7 bases. With 7 bases clipped from V and 0 bases from J, the junction kept 5 bases outside the gene matches. The CDR3 has 14 residues. Germline values: CDR1 MDHEN, CDR2 SYDVKM. The CDR3 loop is CASIEGQMNTEAFF. The DNA of the CDR3 is TGTGCCAGCATCGAGGGACAGATGAACACTGAAGCTTTCTTT.

This clonotype was detected many times. The chain joins TRBV20-1 to TRBJ1-1; no definite D call. The V gene's germline CDR1 is DFQATT and CDR2 SNEGSKA (reference sequence). The CDR3 is 11 residues long. V was trimmed by 7 bases and J by 2 bases, leaving 8 bases between them. CDR3 residues: CSEYGNTEAFF. The DNA of the CDR3 is TGCAGTGAATATGGCAACACTGAAGCTTTCTTT.

This clonotype was counted ten times or more. This chain connects TRBV3-1 to TRBJ1-3; the D gene is possibly TRBD1 (5 bases). This CDR3 comprises 16 residues. Between the trimmed V and J ends, which lost 1 base and 4 bases, there was a span of 14 bases. Germline V gene data show CDR1 as LGHDT and CDR2 as YNNKEL (reference sequence). The CDR3 bases are TGTGCCAGCAGCCAAGGAGGGGCTTGGTACGGAAACACCATATATTTT. Translating it yields CASSQGGAWYGNTIYF.

The sample holds a few counts of this clonotype. The rearrangement uses TRBV5-6 and TRBJ2-2; no clear D gene. Per the germline V gene, CDR1 is SGHDT and CDR2 is YYEEEE. The CDR3 is 14 amino acids. The V gene lost 1 base and the J gene lost 3 bases, with 7 bases spanning the gap. The CDR3 loop is CASSLWGHTGELFF. CDR3 coding DNA: TGTGCCAGCAGCTTGTGGGGTCACACCGGGGAGCTGTTTTTT.

In regard to this clonotype: One junction end disagrees with the germline gene, perhaps due to a read error. The gene calls are TRBV6-9 and TRBJ2-6; 7 bases map to TRBD1. The CDR3 length is 15 residues. Per germline, CDR1 MNHGY and CDR2 SVAAGI. The CDR3 is CASSYTGAGANVLAF. CDR3 nucleotides: TGTGCCAGCAGTTACACAGGGGCTGGGGCCAACGTCCTGGCTTTC.

Only a few counts were recorded for this clonotype. The chain is built from TRBV14 and TRBJ1-6, with 12 bases aligning to TRBD1. Trimming at V came to 5 bases and at J to 10 bases, leaving 6 bases not matched to a gene. Germline values: CDR1 SGHDN, CDR2 FVKESK. The CDR3 is 15 residues long. Written as DNA, the CDR3 is TGTGCCAGCAGCGCGGGACAGGGGGCCTCGTCACCCCTCCACTTT. Translated, it gives CASSAGQGASSPLHF.

The chain carries TRBV7-9 and TRBJ2-4; 9 bases fit TRBD1. The CDR3 contains 16 residues. V was clipped by 9 bases and J by 0 bases; unmatched bases: 9. CDR1 is SEHNR, CDR2 FQNEAQ, per germline (reference sequence). CDR3 loop: CASRRTGDLAKNIQYF. CDR3 in DNA: TGTGCCAGTAGGCGGACAGGGGACCTAGCCAAAAACATTCAGTACTTC.

The chain is built from TRBV28 and TRBJ1-2; D might be TRBD1 (5 bases). CDR3 length equals 14 residues. CDR1 and CDR2 from the germline V gene are MDHEN and SYDVKM. Trimming removed 4 bases from V and 8 bases from J, with 17 bases in between. The CDR3 DNA sequence: TGTGCCAGCAGTTCCGCCGGGGCCCAAGAGGGCTACACCTTC. Translation gives CASSSAGAQEGYTF.

The chain uses TRBV12-3 or TRBV12-4 and TRBJ2-1; 11 bases line up with TRBD2. This CDR3 comprises 17 residues. V trimming: 8 bases; J trimming: 7 bases; junction bases outside the gene matches: 16. DNA of the CDR3: TGTGCCAGCCGCTACCGGTACTTAGCGGGAGGGCTTAATGAGCAGTTCTTC. It specifies CASRYRYLAGGLNEQFF.

This clonotype came up many times. The chain recombines TRBV27 with TRBJ2-1; 8 bases align to TRBD2. Germline V gene data show CDR1 as MNHEY and CDR2 as SMNVEV (reference sequence). Trimming removed 6 bases from V and 2 bases from J; junction bases left unmatched: 15. The CDR3 loop spans 18 amino acids. CDR3 sequence (DNA): TGTGCCAGCAGCCGGTTGGGCGCGGCGGGGGGCACCTACAATGAGCAGTTCTTC. Translation: CASSRLGAAGGTYNEQFF.

The V call is TRBV7-9, the J call TRBJ2-1; no definite D call. V lost 4 bases and J lost 4, with 11 bases in between. Per the germline V gene, CDR1 is SEHNR and CDR2 is FQNEAQ (reference sequence). The CDR3 runs to 14 residues. The CDR3 here is CASSSEYTYNEQFF. Here the CDR3 DNA reads TGTGCCAGCAGCTCAGAATACACGTACAATGAGCAGTTCTTC.

The chain couples TRBV5-1 to TRBJ2-5; no definite D call. Trimming took 0 bases from V and 1 from J, leaving 7 bases between them. The CDR3 loop spans 14 amino acids. Germline V gene lookup returns CDR1 SGHRS and CDR2 YFSETQ. CDR3 nucleotides: TGCGCCAGCAGCTTGGAAGGTAGCCAAGAGACCCAGTACTTC. This encodes CASSLEGSQETQYF.

This clonotype was seen at least ten times. The chain uses TRBV7-9 and TRBJ2-7, with 8 positions matching TRBD2. The CDR3 has 13 amino acids. Germline lookup yields CDR1 SEHNR and CDR2 FQNEAQ (reference sequence). Trimming cost V 6 bases and J 2 bases; bases outside gene matches: 3. In DNA form, the CDR3 reads TGTGCCAGCAGGCAAGCGGGAGCCTACGAGCAGTACTTC. Its protein is CASRQAGAYEQYF.

This sequence joins TRBV5-1 and TRBJ1-2, with TRBD1 matching 7 bases. CDR1 and CDR2 from the germline V gene are SGHRS and YFSETQ. This CDR3 is built from 16 residues. The V segment lost 1 base and the J segment 2 bases; nucleotides outside the gene matches: 8. The DNA of the CDR3 is TGCGCCAGCAGCTTGAAGGGACAGACAATAAACTATGGCTACACCTTC. This codes for CASSLKGQTINYGYTF.

This clonotype was detected a few times. The CDR3 DNA reads TGTGCCAGCAGCCCCGGGCGACTGAGAGGAAACACCATATATTTT. The encoded protein is CASSPGRLRGNTIYF. The chain joins TRBV6-1 to TRBJ1-3; D uncertain. Germline assignment: CDR1 MNHNS and CDR2 SASEGT. Trimming left V 6 bases short and J 4 bases short, with 16 bases between. The CDR3 runs 15 residues.

This clonotype was recorded at least ten times. The chain joins TRBV29-1 to TRBJ1-1; 8 bases line up with TRBD1. Germline V gene sequence: CDR1 SQVTM, CDR2 ANQGSEA. V lost 4 bases, J lost 1 base, and 2 bases stayed unmatched. The CDR3 covers 13 residues. This CDR3 reads CSVVQGANTEAFF. The CDR3 DNA follows: TGCAGCGTTGTTCAGGGGGCGAACACTGAAGCTTTCTTT.